These 26 T cell receptor beta chains came from one sample sequenced in a study of a mutant IDH1 vaccine in newly diagnosed glioma. Data came from immunoSEQ multiplex PCR; TCRdb stores just in-frame clones and leaves some out. In the table there are 20,000 to 30,000 clones, about nine tenths of which are singletons. As to time point: baseline, week 1 (first vaccination visit). Treatment reported: pre-vaccination baseline after standard-of-care therapy. The input for sequencing was PBMCs, taken from a glioma patient treated with radiotherapy, temozolomide or both. All receptors derive from a man aged 25-40 years with glioma.

This clone was picked up one time. The genes are TRBV30 and TRBJ1-6; no clear D. This CDR3 contains 15 residues. Germline V gene lookup returns CDR1 GTSNPN and CDR2 SVGIG (reference sequence). V was pared by 6 bases and J by 7 bases, with 19 bases between. For the CDR3, the DNA is TGTGCCTGTTGGACGGGGAAGGCTGAGAATTCACCCCTCCACTTT. Amino acid sequence: CACWTGKAENSPLHF.

The chain is built from TRBV27 and TRBJ1-2, with D unclear. V was trimmed by 0 bases and J by 2 bases, leaving 10 bases between them. CDR3 length equals 15 residues. The germline V gene encodes CDR1 MNHEY and CDR2 SMNVEV (reference sequence). The CDR3 DNA reads as TGTGCCAGCAGTTTATCGGTGATGGCGAACTATGGCTACACCTTC. Protein sequence: CASSLSVMANYGYTF.

This clone has only one observation. V is TRBV5-4 and J is TRBJ1-1; the D gene is possibly TRBD1 (5 bases). The CDR3 has 13 residues. Germline V gives CDR1 SGHNT, CDR2 YYREEE (reference sequence). The germline V and J ends were trimmed by 4 bases and 6 bases, with 13 bases remaining between them. For the CDR3, the DNA is TGTGCCAGCAGCGGGGGAATAAGAGCTGAAGCTTTCTTT. Amino acids: CASSGGIRAEAFF.

This chain uses TRBV29-1 with TRBJ1-2; TRBD1 aligns across 9 bases. The V gene's germline CDR1 is SQVTM and CDR2 ANQGSEA. The ends lost 5 bases at V and 4 bases at J; junction bases unmatched: 8. CDR3 size: 14 residues. CDR3 nucleotides: TGCAGCGTTTATAAGGGACAGGGCGGCTATGGCTACACCTTC. Translation: CSVYKGQGGYGYTF.

V is TRBV19 and J is TRBJ2-1; no reliable D call. Trimming shortened V by 1 base and J by 3 bases, and 4 bases separated the two germline ends. This CDR3 is 13 amino acids long. CDR1 and CDR2 from the germline V gene are LNHDA and SQIVND (reference sequence). CDR3 residues: CASSIGFYNEQFF. The CDR3 DNA is TGTGCCAGTAGTATAGGCTTCTACAATGAGCAGTTCTTC.

The J gene is TRBJ2-7, the V gene TRBV21-1; the tabulated D call, TRBD1, remains unverified against the DNA. TRBV21-1 is marked as a pseudogene. This CDR3 is built from 17 residues. CDR3 nucleotide sequence: TGTGCCAGCAGCAAAGCGCAGGGGACAGGATTATACTACGAGCAGTACTTC. This codes for CASSKAQGTGLYYEQYF.

The chain couples TRBV30 to TRBJ2-5; 7 bases align to TRBD1. Per germline, CDR1 GTSNPN and CDR2 SVGIG (reference sequence). CDR3 size: 13 residues. The J segment lost 2 bases and the V segment lost 1 base, leaving 1 base of the junction unmatched. CDR3 nucleotide sequence: TGTGCCTGGAGTGAGACAGGGCAAGAGACCCAGTACTTC. Protein sequence: CAWSETGQETQYF. The full variable domain, rest sourced from reference TRBV30 and TRBJ2-5, is SQTIHQWPATLVQPVGSPLSLECTVEGTSNPNLYWYRQAAGRGLQLLFYSVGIGQISSEVPQNLSASRPQDRQFILSSKKLLLSDSGFYLCAWSETGQETQYFGPGTRLLVL.

The V gene is TRBV18, the J gene TRBJ1-1; no clear D. Per germline, CDR1 KGHSH and CDR2 LQKENI. The V gene lost 6 bases and the J gene lost 0 bases, with 8 bases spanning the gap. The CDR3 has 13 residues. In DNA form, the CDR3 reads TGTGCCAGCTCGGACGGAATGAACACTGAAGCTTTCTTT. Its protein is CASSDGMNTEAFF.

The J gene is TRBJ1-1, the V gene TRBV11-2; D remains ambiguous. The V end lost 5 bases, the J end lost 0 bases, and 10 bases lay between the germline ends. Germline V gene sequence: CDR1 SGHAT, CDR2 FQNNGV. The CDR3 contains 14 residues. The CDR3 bases are TGTGCCAGCAGCAACGGACCGATGAACACTGAAGCTTTCTTT. Protein: CASSNGPMNTEAFF.

The CDR3, as DNA: TGCAGTGCTAGATCCGGAAACATTCAGTACTTC. Translation gives CSARSGNIQYF. The J gene is TRBJ2-4, the V gene TRBV20-1; D uncertain. The V end lost 2 bases, the J end lost 6 bases, and 5 bases lay between the germline ends. The germline V gene has CDR1 DFQATT and CDR2 SNEGSKA (reference sequence). CDR3 length: 11 residues.

This rearrangement joins TRBV2 to TRBJ1-3; D gene unclear. Germline-derived CDR1 and CDR2 are SNHLY and FYNNEI. There are 14 residues in the CDR3. V was shortened by 3 bases and J by 2 bases, with 8 bases between the two germline ends. The CDR3 nucleotides read TGTGCCAGCAGTGAGTCGGGGACTGGAAACACCATATATTTT. It is translated as CASSESGTGNTIYF.

J is TRBJ2-3 and V is TRBV9; maybe TRBD2 (5 bases). Germline CDR1 and CDR2: SGDLS and YYNGEE. The CDR3 extends over 14 amino acids. V lost 3 bases and J lost 0, with 8 bases in between. In DNA form, the CDR3 reads TGTGCCAGCAGCGCAGCGGCTAGCACAGATACGCAGTATTTT. This gives the protein CASSAAASTDTQYF.

This clone was recorded a few times. The rearrangement uses TRBV20-1 and TRBJ2-7; D is ambiguous. From germline, CDR1 is DFQATT and CDR2 SNEGSKA (reference sequence). The CDR3 totals 10 residues. Trimming took off 5 bases at V and 6 bases at J, with 8 bases between the two ends. The CDR3 loop reads CSAPFGEQYF. The CDR3 DNA reads TGCAGTGCTCCCTTCGGCGAGCAGTACTTC.

The rearrangement joins TRBV10-2 to TRBJ2-7; TRBD2 is a possible D gene (5 bases). The CDR3 spans 13 residues. Germline assignment: CDR1 WSHSY and CDR2 SAAADI. V was trimmed by 3 bases and J by 3 bases, leaving 9 bases between them. CDR3 coding DNA: TGCGCCAGCAGTGATTCCGGGGACTACGAGCAGTACTTC. Translated: CASSDSGDYEQYF.

The V gene is TRBV7-6, the J gene TRBJ2-1, with a tentative D call TRBD2 (6 bases). The V and J ends lost 5 bases and 1 base respectively, with 15 bases between them. The length of the CDR3 is 16 residues. The V gene's germline CDR1 is SGHVS and CDR2 FNYEAQ. This chain's CDR3 is CASSPGIGGSYNEQFF. The DNA of the CDR3 is TGTGCCAGCAGCCCCGGGATTGGAGGGTCCTACAATGAGCAGTTCTTC. Drawing the rest from reference TRBV7-6 and TRBJ2-1, the complete variable domain is GAGVSQSPRYKVTKRGQDVALRCDPISGHVSLYWYRQALGQGPEFLTYFNYEAQQDKSGLPNDRFSAERPEGSISTLTIQRTEQRDSAMYRCASSPGIGGSYNEQFFGPGTRLTVL.

The chain joins TRBV19 to TRBJ2-7; 10 nucleotides agree with TRBD1. The germline V gene encodes CDR1 LNHDA and CDR2 SQIVND (reference sequence). The CDR3 consists of 17 residues. Germline trimming cut 3 bases from V and 0 bases from J; bases unmatched to any gene: 8. The CDR3 region has the DNA TGTGCCAGTAGTATCTCAATCGGGACAGGGGACTCCTACGAGCAGTACTTC. This gives the protein CASSISIGTGDSYEQYF. The full variable domain, completed using reference TRBV19 and TRBJ2-7, is DGGITQSPKYLFRKEGQNVTLSCEQNLNHDAMYWYRQDPGQGLRLIYYSQIVNDFQKGDIAEGYSVSREKKESFPLTVTSAQKNPTAFYLCASSISIGTGDSYEQYFGPGTRLTVT.

The chain is built from TRBV6-1 and TRBJ2-5, with TRBD1 as a possible D gene (5 bases). V was clipped by 2 bases and J by 0 bases, with 13 bases between them. The CDR3 length is 16 residues. Germline CDR1 MNHNS, CDR2 SASEGT. The CDR3 nucleotides read TGTGCCAGCAGTGAAACAGGTACCCTCCACCAAGAGACCCAGTACTTC. It encodes CASSETGTLHQETQYF.

The chain employs TRBV5-1 and TRBJ2-1, with TRBD2 as a possible D gene (5 bases). The V end lost 0 bases, the J end lost 9 bases, and 22 bases lay between the germline ends. This CDR3 spans 17 amino acids. Germline V gene lookup returns CDR1 SGHRS and CDR2 YFSETQ. CDR3 bases: TGCGCCAGCAGCTTGGGGGTTGGCGGGCCTCGGTTGGGTGAGCAGTTCTTC. Its protein product is CASSLGVGGPRLGEQFF.

The chain combines TRBV4-1 with TRBJ1-2; D is uncertain. Trimming removed 7 bases from V and 4 bases from J, with 16 bases in between. Germline V gives CDR1 MGHRA, CDR2 YSYEKL. This CDR3 has 14 amino acids. The CDR3 loop reads CASTLGRGAYGYTF. The CDR3 DNA is TGCGCCAGCACCCTCGGGAGAGGAGCCTATGGCTACACCTTC.

The genes are TRBV12-5 and TRBJ2-7; 8 bases are a match to TRBD2. Germline lookup yields CDR1 LGHNT and CDR2 FRNRAP. Trimming removed 7 bases from V and 0 bases from J; junction bases left unmatched: 5. This CDR3 has 14 residues. CDR3 DNA: TGTGCTAGTGCCTTCGGGGGGGCCTCCTACGAGCAGTACTTC. This codes for CASAFGGASYEQYF.

The J gene is TRBJ2-7, the V gene TRBV2, with 7 positions matching TRBD1. Germline CDR1 and CDR2: SNHLY and FYNNEI. CDR3 length: 13 residues. V lost 7 bases to trimming and J lost 2 bases; unmatched junction nucleotides: 5. CDR3 bases: TGTGCCAGCACCGAGACAGGGCCCTACGAGCAGTACTTC. Its translation is CASTETGPYEQYF. The full variable domain, with the rest looked up from reference TRBV2 and TRBJ2-7, is EPEVTQTPSHQVTQMGQEVILRCVPISNHLYFYWYRQILGQKVEFLVSFYNNEISEKSEIFDDQFSVERPDGSNFTLKIRSTKLEDSAMYFCASTETGPYEQYFGPGTRLTVT.

V and J are TRBV18 and TRBJ1-1; 9 nucleotides agree with TRBD1. V shed 2 bases, J shed 5 bases, and the junction held 6 bases outside the gene matches. The CDR3 extends over 15 amino acids. The V gene's germline CDR1 is KGHSH and CDR2 LQKENI. CDR3 amino acids: CASSPGDRARTEAFF. The DNA of the CDR3 is TGTGCCAGCTCACCAGGGGACAGGGCGAGGACTGAAGCTTTCTTT.

The rearrangement joins TRBV12-5 to TRBJ2-7; the match to TRBD2 covers 10 bases. Unmatched junction bases numbered 3, after V lost 7 bases and J lost 3 bases. CDR1 and CDR2 (germline): LGHNT, FRNRAP. The CDR3 is made up of 13 amino acids. CDR3 in amino acids: CASEASGSYEQYF. The DNA of the CDR3 is TGTGCTAGTGAGGCTAGCGGGAGCTACGAGCAGTACTTC.

V gene TRBV20-1 combines with J gene TRBJ2-3; D unclear. CDR3 size: 11 residues. Germline CDR1 and CDR2: DFQATT and SNEGSKA (reference sequence). Trimming removed 4 bases at V and 6 bases at J, with 8 bases between. CDR3 residues: CSATPRDTQYF. DNA of the CDR3: TGCAGTGCTACCCCCCGCGATACGCAGTATTTT.

This chain uses TRBV2 with TRBJ2-1; a weak D match, TRBD1 (5 bases). Germline loops: CDR1 SNHLY, CDR2 FYNNEI. V gave up 4 bases and J gave up 6 bases, with 10 bases separating them. This CDR3 has 13 residues. The CDR3 DNA reads as TGTGCCAGCAGTGTTGCAGGGTTCAATGAGCAGTTCTTC. The encoded protein is CASSVAGFNEQFF.

The chain carries TRBV5-1 and TRBJ2-1; 15 bases are a match to TRBD2. This CDR3 is built from 18 residues. Germline loops: CDR1 SGHRS, CDR2 YFSETQ. Trimming at V came to 2 bases and at J to 0 bases, leaving 3 bases not matched to a gene. The CDR3 loop reads CASSFGTSGGSSYNEQFF. The CDR3 DNA follows: TGCGCCAGCAGCTTCGGGACTAGCGGGGGGAGCTCCTACAATGAGCAGTTCTTC.